The 12 T cell receptor beta chains below come from one sample, sequenced in a study of T cells expressing NK-cell markers. TCRdb re-called the 5' RACE reads and catalogs CDR3 proteins one per entry, DNA excluded. This repertoire includes roughly 390,000 distinct CDR3 sequences. What was sequenced was blood T cells: a sorted CD56 or NKG2C T cell subset, CD4+ or CD8+ T cells, or bulk PBMC T cells (not recorded which). The origin of the receptors is a man aged 18-75 years in good health.

The chain is built from TRBV21-1 and TRBJ1-1. TRBV21-1 represents a pseudogene. CDR3 size: 12 residues. CDR3 protein: CASGDKNTEAFF.

The V gene is TRBV12-3 or TRBV12-4, the J gene TRBJ1-5; no DNA is available, so the TRBD1 call from TCRdb remains unchecked. This CDR3 is 15 amino acids long. The CDR3 sequence is CASSYDRGNNQPQHF.

The CDR3 region is CASSNLGGDDGYTF. The chain employs TRBV12-3 or TRBV12-4 and TRBJ1-2; lacking DNA, the TRBD1 call made by TCRdb goes unchecked. This CDR3 spans 14 amino acids.

This rearrangement joins TRBV4-2 to TRBJ2-3. The length of the CDR3 is 15 residues. Germline V gene lookup returns CDR1 LGHNA and CDR2 YNFKEQ. The CDR3 loop reads CASSQDLLAPDTQYF.

The V gene is TRBV7-8, the J gene TRBJ1-5; TCRdb's D gene call, TRBD1, goes unchecked for lack of DNA. Germline lookup yields CDR1 SGHVS and CDR2 FQNEAQ. The CDR3 has 13 amino acids. CDR3 in amino acids: CASSGRTGWARHF.

J is TRBJ2-6 and V is TRBV5-1; TCRdb reports TRBD1, a call that lacks DNA to check it against. Germline V gene lookup returns CDR1 SGHRS and CDR2 YFSETQ. The CDR3 consists of 17 residues. This chain's CDR3 is CASSLRQGATGANVLTF.

The chain is built from TRBV12-3 or TRBV12-4 and TRBJ2-6; without DNA, the TCRdb call of TRBD1 cannot be checked. The CDR3 is made up of 15 amino acids. The CDR3 protein is CASSPLGLGANVLTF.

The chain combines TRBV30 with TRBJ1-1. CDR1 and CDR2 (germline): GTSNPN, SVGIG (reference sequence). The CDR3 has 13 amino acids. CDR3 in amino acids: CAWSTELNTEAFF.

The rearrangement uses TRBV5-1 and TRBJ2-7; there is no DNA to check the TCRdb D call of TRBD1. Germline V gene sequence: CDR1 SGHRS, CDR2 YFSETQ. The CDR3 length is 15 residues. The CDR3: CASSLAGAAAKEQYF.

The chain carries TRBV12-5 and TRBJ2-3; TCRdb's D gene call, TRBD2, goes unchecked for lack of DNA. The CDR3 consists of 18 residues. Per the germline V gene, CDR1 is LGHNT and CDR2 is FRNRAP. The CDR3 loop reads CASGPPPTSGGPTDTQYF.

The chain is built from TRBV3-1 and TRBJ1-3; TCRdb designates TRBD1, a call that cannot be tested without DNA. Germline CDR1 LGHDT, CDR2 YNNKEL (reference sequence). The CDR3 spans 16 residues. CDR3 in amino acids: CASSLKPGRRGNTIYF.

The chain recombines TRBV7-9 with TRBJ1-1; TCRdb lists TRBD1, though no DNA is available to test this call. The germline gives CDR1 SEHNR, CDR2 FQNEAQ (reference sequence). The CDR3 totals 15 residues. The CDR3 spells CASSSGQSMNTEAFF.